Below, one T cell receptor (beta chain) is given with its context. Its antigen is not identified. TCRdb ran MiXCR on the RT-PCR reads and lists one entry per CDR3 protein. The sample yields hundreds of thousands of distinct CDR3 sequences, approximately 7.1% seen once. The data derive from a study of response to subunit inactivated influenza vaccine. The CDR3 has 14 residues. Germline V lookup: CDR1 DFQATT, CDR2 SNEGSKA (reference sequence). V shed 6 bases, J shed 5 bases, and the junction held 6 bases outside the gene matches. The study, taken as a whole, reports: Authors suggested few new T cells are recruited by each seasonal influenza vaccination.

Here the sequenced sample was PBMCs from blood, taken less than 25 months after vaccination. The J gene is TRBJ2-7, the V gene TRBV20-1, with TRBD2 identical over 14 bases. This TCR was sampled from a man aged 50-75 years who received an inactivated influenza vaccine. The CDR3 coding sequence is TGCAGTGCAAGACTAGCGGGAGGGCTCGACGAGCAGTACTTC. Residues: CSARLAGGLDEQYF.